The rows below give T cell receptor beta chains drawn from one sample of a study of T cells in Graves' hyperthyroidism and ophthalmopathy. TCRdb processed the multiplex PCR reads anew with MiXCR; each CDR3 protein has one entry. Of some 510,000 distinct CDR3 sequences detected, about a fifth appear once; the ten largest clones hold 26%. Source material: blood. The origin of the receptors is a young man with Graves' hyperthyroidism. Each CDR3 is given with its conserved first and last residue. The D gene is left open where the match is weak. Clone size is not always given. Where it is, it says once, few, many or a class for expanded clones.

D gene: TRBD2; V gene: TRBV11-2; clone size: many; J gene: TRBJ2-5; CDR3 length: 16; CDR3 protein: CASSSTSGGWPPTQYF; CDR3 DNA: TGTGCCAGCAGCTCTACTAGCGGGGGGTGGCCTCCGACCCAGTACTTC
D gene: TRBD1; V gene: TRBV7-9; clone size: NA; J gene: TRBJ1-2; CDR3 length: 15; CDR3 protein: CASSPPQGVADGYTF; CDR3 DNA: TGTGCCAGCAGCCCCCCCCAGGGGGTGGCAGATGGCTACACCTTC
D gene: TRBD1; V gene: TRBV7-9; clone size: NA; J gene: TRBJ2-4; CDR3 length: 16; CDR3 protein: CASSSDRNIAKNIQYF; CDR3 DNA: TGTGCCAGCAGCTCGGACAGGAATATTGCCAAAAACATTCAGTACTTC
D gene: TRBD2; V gene: TRBV11-1; clone size: few; J gene: TRBJ2-7; CDR3 length: 16; CDR3 protein: CASSPGTSGSSYEQYF; CDR3 DNA: TGTGCCAGCAGCCCAGGGACTAGCGGAAGCTCCTACGAGCAGTACTTC
D gene: NA; V gene: TRBV20-1; clone size: NA; J gene: TRBJ1-2; CDR3 length: 15; CDR3 protein: CSARDRDNTNYGYTF; CDR3 DNA: TGCAGTGCTAGAGATCGGGACAATACTAACTATGGCTACACCTTC
D gene: TRBD2; V gene: TRBV20-1; clone size: many; J gene: TRBJ2-7; CDR3 length: 14; CDR3 protein: CSARDARGVYEQYF; CDR3 DNA: TGCAGTGCTAGAGATGCGCGGGGGGTCTACGAGCAGTACTTC
D gene: NA; V gene: TRBV5-1; clone size: many; J gene: TRBJ2-6; CDR3 length: 17; CDR3 protein: CASSYEGRSSGANVLTF; CDR3 DNA: TGCGCCAGCTCTTACGAAGGACGTAGCTCTGGGGCCAACGTCCTGACTTTC
D gene: NA; V gene: TRBV12-3/TRBV12-4; clone size: many; J gene: TRBJ1-5; CDR3 length: 13; CDR3 protein: CASSLAFRGPQHF; CDR3 DNA: TGTGCCAGCAGTTTGGCGTTTCGGGGACCCCAGCATTTT
D gene: NA; V gene: TRBV20-1; clone size: many; J gene: TRBJ2-2; CDR3 length: 12; CDR3 protein: CSARDRSGELFF; CDR3 DNA: TGCAGTGCTAGAGATCGCTCCGGGGAGCTGTTTTTT
D gene: NA; V gene: TRBV2; clone size: many; J gene: TRBJ1-1; CDR3 length: 12; CDR3 protein: CASSKDVTEAFF; CDR3 DNA: TGTGCCAGCAGTAAGGACGTGACTGAAGCTTTCTTT
D gene: NA; V gene: TRBV9; clone size: many; J gene: TRBJ2-7; CDR3 length: 14; CDR3 protein: CASSVSLGDDEQYF; CDR3 DNA: TGTGCCAGCAGCGTAAGCCTGGGGGACGACGAGCAGTACTTC
D gene: TRBD1; V gene: TRBV5-1; clone size: few; J gene: TRBJ2-5; CDR3 length: 16; CDR3 protein: CASSAPGTGGDETQYF; CDR3 DNA: TGCGCCAGCAGCGCTCCGGGGACAGGGGGCGACGAGACCCAGTACTTC
D gene: TRBD1; V gene: TRBV12-3/TRBV12-4; clone size: many; J gene: TRBJ1-2; CDR3 length: 12; CDR3 protein: CASSSTGFAYTF; CDR3 DNA: TGTGCCAGCAGTTCGACAGGGTTTGCCTACACCTTC
D gene: TRBD1; V gene: TRBV10-3; clone size: NA; J gene: TRBJ1-5; CDR3 length: 17; CDR3 protein: CAISEETGGAGNQPQHF; CDR3 DNA: TGTGCCATCAGTGAGGAGACAGGGGGCGCGGGGAATCAGCCCCAGCATTTT
D gene: NA; V gene: TRBV6-1; clone size: many; J gene: TRBJ2-7; CDR3 length: 12; CDR3 protein: CASSEALEKQYF; CDR3 DNA: TGTGCCAGCAGTGAAGCGTTAGAGAAGCAGTACTTC
D gene: NA; V gene: TRBV9; clone size: NA; J gene: TRBJ2-2; CDR3 length: 15; CDR3 protein: CASSVATVASGELFF; CDR3 DNA: TGTGCCAGCAGCGTAGCTACGGTGGCCTCCGGGGAGCTGTTTTTT
D gene: NA; V gene: TRBV19; clone size: many; J gene: TRBJ2-2; CDR3 length: 12; CDR3 protein: CASRADGGKLFF; CDR3 DNA: TGTGCCAGCCGGGCCGATGGGGGGAAGCTGTTTTTT
D gene: NA; V gene: TRBV6-1; clone size: many; J gene: TRBJ1-2; CDR3 length: 16; CDR3 protein: CASRPDPGDLSYGYTF; CDR3 DNA: TGTGCCAGCAGGCCGGACCCAGGGGACCTTAGCTATGGCTACACCTTC
D gene: NA; V gene: TRBV6-1; clone size: many; J gene: TRBJ1-2; CDR3 length: 15; CDR3 protein: CASSESGAFNYGYTF; CDR3 DNA: TGTGCCAGCAGTGAATCGGGGGCCTTTAACTATGGCTACACCTTC